One and the same sample provided the 27 T cell receptor beta chains below, sequenced in a study of CD8+ T cells in alopecia areata. RNA extraction was followed by reverse transcription into cDNA, which acted as the sequencing template. Clones were sequenced by immunoSEQ multiplex PCR, and TCRdb holds only the in-frame ones, with some missing. Here the sample spans some 180,000 clones, approximately 60% being singletons. The sequenced sample consisted of CD8+ T cells sorted from blood. The receptors were gathered from a human donor in good health.

The chain couples TRBV30 to TRBJ2-1; TRBD2 agrees at 8 bases. Per germline, CDR1 GTSNPN and CDR2 SVGIG (reference sequence). V lost 1 base to trimming and J lost 3 bases; unmatched junction nucleotides: 2. CDR3 length: 14 residues. CDR3 nucleotides: TGTGCCTGGAGTGGTGCGGGGGGCTACAATGAGCAGTTCTTC. It translates to CAWSGAGGYNEQFF.

The chain has TRBV9 and TRBJ2-7; D unclear. The germline V gene has CDR1 SGDLS and CDR2 YYNGEE. This CDR3 comprises 14 residues. Trimming took 4 bases from V and 2 from J, leaving 13 bases between them. The CDR3 spells CASSLSGDTYEQYF. The CDR3 DNA sequence: TGTGCCAGCAGCCTTAGTGGCGACACCTACGAGCAGTACTTC. Variable domain in full (rest from reference TRBV9 and TRBJ2-7): DSGVTQTPKHLITATGQRVTLRCSPRSGDLSVYWYQQSLDQGLQFLIQYYNGEERAKGNILERFSAQQFPDLHSELNLSSLELGDSALYFCASSLSGDTYEQYFGPGTRLTVT.

This clone appeared once. The chain uses TRBV7-8 and TRBJ2-6, with 7 positions matching TRBD1. Germline trimming cut 4 bases from V and 0 bases from J; bases unmatched to any gene: 9. The germline V gene has CDR1 SGHVS and CDR2 FQNEAQ. There are 18 residues in the CDR3. This CDR3 is CASSSTGVYPSGANVLTF. The CDR3, as DNA: TGTGCCAGCAGCTCCACAGGGGTCTACCCCTCTGGGGCCAACGTCCTGACTTTC.

The gene calls are TRBV6-1 and TRBJ1-1; D not certain. V lost 6 bases and J lost 0, with 8 bases in between. Germline V gene lookup returns CDR1 MNHNS and CDR2 SASEGT. The CDR3 length is 13 residues. The CDR3 is CASRVALNTEAFF. The DNA for the CDR3 is TGTGCCAGCAGGGTAGCCTTGAACACTGAAGCTTTCTTT.

V gene TRBV30 combines with J gene TRBJ2-7; TRBD2 aligns across 7 bases. This CDR3 is 12 amino acids long. The trim removed 1 base at V and 6 bases at J, leaving 3 bases unmatched. In germline, CDR1 is GTSNPN, CDR2 SVGIG (reference sequence). The CDR3: CAWSGGLSEQYF. As DNA, the CDR3 is TGTGCCTGGAGTGGGGGACTAAGCGAGCAGTACTTC.

J is TRBJ2-2 and V is TRBV6-5; the D gene is possibly TRBD1 (5 bases). CDR3 length equals 14 residues. V was pared by 5 bases and J by 3 bases, with 10 bases between. Germline V gene lookup returns CDR1 MNHEY and CDR2 SVGAGI. The CDR3 DNA follows: TGTGCCAGCAGTCAGTTCAGGGACACCGGGGAGCTGTTTTTT. This encodes CASSQFRDTGELFF.

The chain carries TRBV27 and TRBJ2-3, with 8 bases fitting TRBD2. This CDR3 has 17 amino acids. CDR1 and CDR2 from the germline V gene are MNHEY and SMNVEV (reference sequence). Trimming at V came to 3 bases and at J to 4 bases, leaving 12 bases not matched to a gene. The CDR3 reads CASSFLFVGGAADTQYF. In nucleotides, the CDR3 is TGTGCCAGCAGTTTCCTCTTTGTCGGGGGGGCAGCAGATACGCAGTATTTT.

In this sample, this clone turned up a few times. This sequence joins TRBV6-1 and TRBJ1-1, with unresolved D. The CDR3 runs 16 residues. The germline gives CDR1 MNHNS, CDR2 SASEGT. Trimming removed 1 base at V and 0 bases at J, with 12 bases between. In DNA form, the CDR3 reads TGTGCCAGCAGTGAAGTCCGGAGGCCTATGAACACTGAAGCTTTCTTT. Amino acid sequence: CASSEVRRPMNTEAFF.

The chain joins TRBV11-2 to TRBJ2-7; the D is unclear. The CDR3 has 13 amino acids. CDR1 is SGHAT, CDR2 FQNNGV, per germline. Deletions cut 3 bases from V and 0 bases from J, with 6 bases between. The CDR3 region has the DNA TGTGCCAGCAGCTTGTCGGGCTCCTACGAGCAGTACTTC. Translation gives CASSLSGSYEQYF.

The CDR3 protein is CASSFGDRGNAEAFF. Written as DNA, the CDR3 is TGTGCCAGCTCGTTTGGGGACAGGGGGAATGCTGAAGCTTTCTTT. The chain employs TRBV27 and TRBJ1-1; 11 bases are shared with TRBD1. V gave up 8 bases and J gave up 6 bases; unmatched junction bases: 11. The V gene's germline CDR1 is MNHEY and CDR2 SMNVEV (reference sequence). The CDR3 sequence is 15 residues long.

This rearrangement joins TRBV27 to TRBJ2-7, with 7 positions matching TRBD1. The germline V gene has CDR1 MNHEY and CDR2 SMNVEV (reference sequence). CDR3 size: 15 residues. The V segment lost 8 bases and the J segment 3 bases; nucleotides outside the gene matches: 13. Here the CDR3 DNA reads TGTGCCAGCGGCCCGACAGGGCGGCCTGACTACGAGCAGTACTTC. Translated: CASGPTGRPDYEQYF.

The V gene is TRBV13, the J gene TRBJ1-6; D is possibly TRBD1 (5 bases). The CDR3 has 16 residues. The V end lost 0 bases, the J end lost 8 bases, and 14 bases lay between the germline ends. CDR1 and CDR2 (germline): PRHDT, FYEKMQ (reference sequence). For the CDR3, the DNA is TGTGCCAGCAGCTTAGGCGTCCTGGGGGACGATTCACCCCTCCACTTT. Amino acid sequence: CASSLGVLGDDSPLHF.

V is TRBV28 and J is TRBJ2-7, with 7 bases matching TRBD1. Looked up from germline, CDR1 is MDHEN and CDR2 is SYDVKM. The trim removed 1 base at V and 2 bases at J, leaving 11 bases unmatched. The CDR3 is 17 residues long. The CDR3 region has the DNA TGTGCCAGCAGTTTATTGGTCAGGGACAGCGGAACCTACGAGCAGTACTTC. Protein product: CASSLLVRDSGTYEQYF.

The rearrangement links TRBV25-1 to TRBJ1-2; D is unresolved. Germline V gene data show CDR1 as MGHDK and CDR2 as SYGVNS. The CDR3 extends over 11 amino acids. With 8 bases removed from V and 4 bases from J, the gap between germline ends came to 8 bases. DNA of the CDR3: TGTGCCAGCTGGTACGGCTATGGCTACACCTTC. This gives the protein CASWYGYGYTF.

This clone was counted a few times. The chain carries TRBV13 and TRBJ1-1, with TRBD1 matching over 10 bases. Trimming removed 4 bases from V and 6 bases from J; junction bases left unmatched: 8. This CDR3 is built from 15 residues. CDR1 is PRHDT and CDR2 is FYEKMQ in the germline V gene (reference sequence). The CDR3 nucleotides read TGTGCCAGCAGCTCACTGAGACAGGGGGCCTCTGAAGCTTTCTTT. Protein: CASSSLRQGASEAFF.

In its sample, this clone was seen once. The rearrangement links TRBV7-9 to TRBJ2-3; D is unclear. CDR1 is SEHNR and CDR2 is FQNEAQ in the germline V gene (reference sequence). This CDR3 has 11 amino acids. V lost 6 bases, J lost 6 bases, and 7 bases lay in between. The CDR3: CASRTVDTQYF. For the CDR3, the DNA is TGTGCCAGCAGAACAGTGGATACGCAGTATTTT.

The rearrangement joins TRBV6-6 to TRBJ1-1; D is perhaps TRBD1 (5 bases). Per germline, CDR1 MNHNY and CDR2 SVGAGI (reference sequence). The CDR3 has 13 amino acids. Trimming pared 7 bases from V and 4 bases from J, leaving 13 bases between. The CDR3 sequence: CASTRGSATEAFF. CDR3 coding DNA: TGTGCCAGCACGAGGGGTTCGGCCACTGAAGCTTTCTTT.

This sequence joins TRBV5-1 and TRBJ1-2; D is unresolved. The CDR3 has 16 residues. The germline V and J ends were trimmed by 0 bases and 1 base, with 13 bases remaining between them. Germline loops: CDR1 SGHRS, CDR2 YFSETQ. The CDR3 coding sequence is TGCGCCAGCAGCTTGGAGGGAGGACCACTTAACTATGGCTACACCTTC. It specifies CASSLEGGPLNYGYTF. Variable domain in full (rest from reference TRBV5-1 and TRBJ1-2): KAGVTQTPRYLIKTRGQQVTLSCSPISGHRSVSWYQQTPGQGLQFLFEYFSETQRNKGNFPGRFSGRQFSNSRSEMNVSTLELGDSALYLCASSLEGGPLNYGYTFGSGTRLTVV.

This chain uses TRBV2 with TRBJ2-1; D gene uncertain. The CDR3 extends over 13 amino acids. The V gene's germline CDR1 is SNHLY and CDR2 FYNNEI. V lost 3 bases to trimming and J lost 3 bases, with 6 bases between them. DNA for the CDR3: TGTGCCAGCAGTGATAGGCTCTACAATGAGCAGTTCTTC. Protein product: CASSDRLYNEQFF.

This chain joins TRBV29-1 and TRBJ2-3; a weak D match, TRBD2 (5 bases). This CDR3 has 13 amino acids. The V end lost 3 bases, the J end lost 4 bases, and 11 bases lay between the germline ends. The germline CDR1 and CDR2 sequences are SQVTM and ANQGSEA. CDR3 loop: CSVDQRGPDTQYF. The CDR3 nucleotides are TGCAGCGTTGACCAAAGAGGGCCAGATACGCAGTATTTT.

V gene TRBV13 combines with J gene TRBJ1-5; 9 positions match TRBD1. Germline CDR1 is PRHDT and CDR2 is FYEKMQ (reference sequence). The CDR3 totals 16 residues. The junction had 5 bases not matched to a gene; V was cut back by 4 bases and J by 1 base. The CDR3 DNA sequence: TGTGCCAGCAGCTATACAGGGGGCCTAAGCAATCAGCCCCAGCATTTT. This encodes CASSYTGGLSNQPQHF.

This clone was counted a few times. The chain employs TRBV5-1 and TRBJ1-2, with 7 bases fitting TRBD1. Per germline, CDR1 SGHRS and CDR2 YFSETQ. Trimming removed 7 bases from V and 2 bases from J; junction bases left unmatched: 8. CDR3 size: 14 residues. The CDR3 protein is CASAWDRTNYGYTF. CDR3 in DNA: TGCGCCAGCGCTTGGGACAGAACGAACTATGGCTACACCTTC.

This rearrangement joins TRBV27 to TRBJ2-1, with TRBD1 matching over 10 bases. CDR3 length: 15 residues. Germline V lookup: CDR1 MNHEY, CDR2 SMNVEV (reference sequence). J lost 2 bases, V lost 5 bases, and 3 bases had no gene match. The CDR3 sequence: CASSPTGGPYNEQFF. CDR3 nucleotides: TGTGCCAGCAGTCCGACAGGGGGCCCCTACAATGAGCAGTTCTTC.

CDR3 DNA: TGTGCCAGCAGCTTACTCGAAGCCAAAAACATTCAGTACTTC. Amino acids: CASSLLEAKNIQYF. This chain uses TRBV7-9 with TRBJ2-4, with D hard to call. V was trimmed by 2 bases and J by 0 bases, leaving 5 bases between them. Germline V CDR1 and CDR2: SEHNR, FQNEAQ (reference sequence). The CDR3 consists of 14 residues.

The V and J genes are TRBV14 and TRBJ1-1, with D hard to call. The CDR3 contains 11 residues. Germline values: CDR1 SGHDN, CDR2 FVKESK. The germline V and J ends were trimmed by 5 bases and 0 bases, with 1 base remaining between them. The CDR3 loop is CASSVNTEAFF. For the CDR3, the DNA is TGTGCCAGCAGCGTGAACACTGAAGCTTTCTTT.

The table lists this clone with many counts. This rearrangement joins TRBV6-1 to TRBJ2-7; D remains unclear. Germline V lookup: CDR1 MNHNS, CDR2 SASEGT. Deletions cut 2 bases from V and 1 base from J, with 9 bases between. The CDR3 consists of 14 residues. CDR3: CASSERAGSYEQYF. The CDR3 DNA sequence: TGTGCCAGCAGTGAAAGGGCAGGTTCCTACGAGCAGTACTTC.

The gene calls are TRBV9 and TRBJ2-5; D ambiguous. V gave up 6 bases and J gave up 5 bases, with 14 bases separating them. The germline CDR1 and CDR2 sequences are SGDLS and YYNGEE. There are 13 residues in the CDR3. This CDR3 is CASTGGGAETQYF. The CDR3 DNA is TGTGCCAGCACAGGTGGCGGAGCGGAGACCCAGTACTTC.